These T cell receptor beta chains were read from a single sample in a study of beta chain features in type 1 diabetes. TCRdb keeps only in-frame clones here, not all; method: immunoSEQ multiplex PCR. The repertoire holds more than 150,000 clones, with roughly 9% as singletons. The sample comprised central memory CD4+ T cells from blood. These receptors all stem from a woman in her 30s with type 1 diabetes. Each CDR3 is given without its conserved first and last residue. Fields, in order: CDR3 protein, V gene.

CDR3 protein: ASKGTGEQPQH; V gene: TRBV6-5
CDR3 protein: ATYKEYNEQF; V gene: TRBV6-1
CDR3 protein: ASSLVGTGGEEQY; V gene: TRBV5-1
CDR3 protein: ASSYVFSSYNEQF; V gene: TRBV6-5
CDR3 protein: ASSSQVNTEAF; V gene: TRBV11-2
CDR3 protein: ASSLFETGGNEQF; V gene: TRBV7-3
CDR3 protein: ASSFEGAWTEAF; V gene: TRBV28
CDR3 protein: ASSVDSLNTEAF; V gene: TRBV9
CDR3 protein: ASSPDRNYGYT; V gene: TRBV18
CDR3 protein: ASSQGGQGSNTEAF; V gene: TRBV4-1
CDR3 protein: SVTDNEQF; V gene: TRBV20-1
CDR3 protein: ASSLVGYSGTNTGELF; V gene: TRBV7-8
CDR3 protein: ASSPRLAGALETQY; V gene: TRBV9
CDR3 protein: ASSLSVRGPILVRGYT; V gene: TRBV7-3
CDR3 protein: ASSYYRDQPQH; V gene: TRBV7-2
CDR3 protein: SASPQDEQY; V gene: TRBV20-1
CDR3 protein: ASSLGPSQETQY; V gene: TRBV7-6
CDR3 protein: SEGGGSTDTQY; V gene: TRBV29-1
CDR3 protein: ASSRGAANTGELF; V gene: TRBV6-5
CDR3 protein: ASSLDRGRNYGYT; V gene: TRBV7-2
CDR3 protein: ASSSLRDTQY; V gene: TRBV7-2
CDR3 protein: AISDFGPDTGELF; V gene: TRBV10-3
CDR3 protein: ASSQSDRGAYGYT; V gene: TRBV4-2
CDR3 protein: ASSHTIGDDGANYGYT; V gene: TRBV23-1
CDR3 protein: ASSKTTSGKNEQF; V gene: TRBV28
CDR3 protein: ASSRDKIGEAF; V gene: TRBV5-4
CDR3 protein: ASSPGTSGKQY; V gene: TRBV7-9
CDR3 protein: ASSRAGEADTQY; V gene: TRBV28
CDR3 protein: AWSSGTGTDTQY; V gene: TRBV30
CDR3 protein: ASSFRGVVREQY; V gene: TRBV5-6
CDR3 protein: ASSSTEDTQY; V gene: TRBV27
CDR3 protein: ASRGFSTDTQY; V gene: TRBV5-6